This TCR beta chain was sequenced for a study of cytotoxic CD8 clonotypes in ibrutinib-treated CLL. Germline V lookup: CDR1 MRHNA, CDR2 SNTAGT. V dropped 4 bases and J dropped 2; count of bases not matched to a gene: 6. The length of the CDR3 is 16 residues. The data were produced by immunoSEQ multiplex PCR, yet TCRdb's version contains in-frame clones alone and is incomplete. The sample carries approximately 60,000 clones, 56% recorded once. This clone came up a few times. The chain has TRBV6-4 and TRBJ2-3; 10 positions match TRBD2. The clonotype was recovered from a human donor with chronic lymphocytic leukemia. The input for sequencing was PBMCs, taken after 24 months of ibrutinib treatment. The CDR3: CASSATSGGVTDTQYF. In DNA form, the CDR3 reads TGTGCCAGCAGTGCCACCAGCGGGGGGGTCACAGATACGCAGTATTTT.